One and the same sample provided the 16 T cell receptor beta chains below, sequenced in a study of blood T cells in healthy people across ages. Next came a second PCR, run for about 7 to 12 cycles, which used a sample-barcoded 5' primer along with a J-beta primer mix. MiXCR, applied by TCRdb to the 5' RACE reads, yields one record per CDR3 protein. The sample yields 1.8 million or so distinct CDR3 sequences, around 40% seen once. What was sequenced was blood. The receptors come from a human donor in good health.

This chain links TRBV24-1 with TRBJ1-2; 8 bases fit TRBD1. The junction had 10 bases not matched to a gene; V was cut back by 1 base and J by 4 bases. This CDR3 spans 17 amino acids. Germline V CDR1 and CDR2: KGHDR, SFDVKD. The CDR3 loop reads CATSDFDAQGAGYGYTF. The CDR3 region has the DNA TGTGCCACCAGTGATTTCGACGCCCAGGGGGCAGGCTATGGCTACACCTTC.

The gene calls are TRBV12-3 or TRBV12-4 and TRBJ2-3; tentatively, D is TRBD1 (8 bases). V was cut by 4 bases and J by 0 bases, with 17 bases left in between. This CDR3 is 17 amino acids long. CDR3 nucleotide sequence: TGTGCCAGCAGTTCGTCCGAACAGGGGGGGAGCACAGATACGCAGTATTTT. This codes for CASSSSEQGGSTDTQYF.

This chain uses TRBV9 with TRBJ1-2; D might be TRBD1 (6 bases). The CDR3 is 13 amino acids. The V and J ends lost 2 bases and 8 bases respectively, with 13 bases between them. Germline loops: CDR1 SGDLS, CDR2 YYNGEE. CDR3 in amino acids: CASSVGAGVGYTF. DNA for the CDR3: TGTGCCAGCAGCGTGGGGGCAGGGGTCGGCTACACCTTC.

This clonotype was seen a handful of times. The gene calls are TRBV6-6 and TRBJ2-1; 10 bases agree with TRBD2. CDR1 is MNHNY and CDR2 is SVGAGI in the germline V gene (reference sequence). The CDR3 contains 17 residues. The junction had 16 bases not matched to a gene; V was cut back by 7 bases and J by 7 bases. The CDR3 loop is CASINGGGAGGRNEQFF. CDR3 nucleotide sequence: TGTGCCAGCATAAACGGCGGTGGAGCGGGGGGGCGGAATGAGCAGTTCTTC.

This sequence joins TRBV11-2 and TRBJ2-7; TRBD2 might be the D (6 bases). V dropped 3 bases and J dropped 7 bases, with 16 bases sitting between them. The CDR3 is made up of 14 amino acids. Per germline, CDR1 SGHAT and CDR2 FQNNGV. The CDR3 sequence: CASSLGPGAGEQYF. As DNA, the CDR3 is TGTGCCAGCAGCTTGGGCCCGGGTGCGGGAGAGCAGTACTTC. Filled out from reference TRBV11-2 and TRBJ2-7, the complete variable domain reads EAGVAQSPRYKIIEKRQSVAFWCNPISGHATLYWYQQILGQGPKLLIQFQNNGVVDDSQLPKDRFSAERLKGVDSTLKIQPAKLEDSAVYLCASSLGPGAGEQYFGPGTRLTVT.

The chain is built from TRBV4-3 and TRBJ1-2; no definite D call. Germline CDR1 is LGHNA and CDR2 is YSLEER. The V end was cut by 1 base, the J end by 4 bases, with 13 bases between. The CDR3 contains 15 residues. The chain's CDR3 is CASSQAPSLGYGYTF. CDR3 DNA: TGCGCCAGCAGCCAAGCCCCTTCTCTAGGCTATGGCTACACCTTC.

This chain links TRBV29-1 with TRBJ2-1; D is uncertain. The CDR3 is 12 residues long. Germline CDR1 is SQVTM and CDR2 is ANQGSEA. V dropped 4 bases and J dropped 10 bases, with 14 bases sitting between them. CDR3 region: CSVVGSSYEQFF. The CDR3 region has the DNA TGCAGCGTTGTAGGTAGCTCCTACGAGCAGTTCTTC.

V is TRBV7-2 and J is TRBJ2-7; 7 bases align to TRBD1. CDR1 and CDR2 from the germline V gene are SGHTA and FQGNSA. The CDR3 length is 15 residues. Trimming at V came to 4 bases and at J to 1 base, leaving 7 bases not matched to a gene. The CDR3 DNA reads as TGTGCCAGCAGCTACATAGGGGGCTTGTCCTACGAGCAGTACTTC. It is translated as CASSYIGGLSYEQYF.

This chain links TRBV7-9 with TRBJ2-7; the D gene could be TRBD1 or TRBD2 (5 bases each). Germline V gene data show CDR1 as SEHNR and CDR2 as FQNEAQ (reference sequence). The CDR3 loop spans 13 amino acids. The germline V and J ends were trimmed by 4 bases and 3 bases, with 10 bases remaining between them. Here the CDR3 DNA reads TGTGCCAGCAGCTGGGACGGTTACTACGAGCAGTACTTC. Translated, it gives CASSWDGYYEQYF.

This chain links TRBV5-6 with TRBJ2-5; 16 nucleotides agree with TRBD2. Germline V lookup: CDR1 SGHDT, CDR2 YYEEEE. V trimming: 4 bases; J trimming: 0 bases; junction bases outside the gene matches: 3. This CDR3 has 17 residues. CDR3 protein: CASSEGLAGGYQETQYF. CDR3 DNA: TGTGCCAGCAGCGAGGGACTAGCGGGGGGGTACCAAGAGACCCAGTACTTC.

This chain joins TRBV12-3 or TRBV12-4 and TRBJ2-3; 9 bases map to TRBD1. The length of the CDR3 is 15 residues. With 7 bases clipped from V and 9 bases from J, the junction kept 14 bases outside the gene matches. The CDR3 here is CASTLGTGRPYTQYF. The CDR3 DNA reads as TGTGCCAGCACCCTCGGGACAGGGCGACCCTACACGCAGTATTTT.

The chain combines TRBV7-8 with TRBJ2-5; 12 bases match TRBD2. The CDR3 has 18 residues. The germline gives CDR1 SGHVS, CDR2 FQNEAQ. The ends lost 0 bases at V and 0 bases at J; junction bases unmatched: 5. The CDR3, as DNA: TGTGCCAGCAGCTTAGCTTGGGCTAGCGGGGGGGACCAAGAGACCCAGTACTTC. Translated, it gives CASSLAWASGGDQETQYF.

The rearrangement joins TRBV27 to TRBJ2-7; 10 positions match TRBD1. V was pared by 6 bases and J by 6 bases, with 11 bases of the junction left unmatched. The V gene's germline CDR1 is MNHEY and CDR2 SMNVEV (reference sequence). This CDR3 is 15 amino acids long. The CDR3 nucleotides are TGTGCCAGCAGGGCTCTCGGGACAGGGGATTCCGAGCAGTACTTC. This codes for CASRALGTGDSEQYF.

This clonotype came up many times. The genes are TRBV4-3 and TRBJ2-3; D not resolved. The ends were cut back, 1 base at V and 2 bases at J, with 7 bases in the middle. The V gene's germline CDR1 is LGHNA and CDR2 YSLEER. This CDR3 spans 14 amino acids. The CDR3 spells CASSQGRPTDTQYF. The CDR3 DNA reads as TGCGCCAGCAGCCAAGGTAGACCCACAGATACGCAGTATTTT.

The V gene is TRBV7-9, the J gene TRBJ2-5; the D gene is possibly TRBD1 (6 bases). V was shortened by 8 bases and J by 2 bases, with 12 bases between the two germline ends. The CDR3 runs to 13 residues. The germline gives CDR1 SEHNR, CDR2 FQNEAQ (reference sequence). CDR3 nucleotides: TGTGCCAGCGCGAGGGACACTCAAGAGACCCAGTACTTC. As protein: CASARDTQETQYF.

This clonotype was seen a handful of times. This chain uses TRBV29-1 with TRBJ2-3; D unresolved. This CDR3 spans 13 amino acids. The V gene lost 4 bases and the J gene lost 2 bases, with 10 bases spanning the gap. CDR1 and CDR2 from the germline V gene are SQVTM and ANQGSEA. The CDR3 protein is CSVGGFPTDTQYF. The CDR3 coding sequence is TGCAGCGTTGGCGGCTTCCCCACAGATACGCAGTATTTT.